This T cell receptor beta chain was captured by sequencing in a study of early T cells in non-severe SARS-CoV-2 infection. Study-wide background: Sequencing was performed on bulk RNA from unsorted whole blood, leaving chains unpaired. Notes on the study in general: Using VDJdb, the matching emphasized anti-spike CD8 responses while missing private and CD4 specificities.

The junction had 5 bases not matched to a gene; V was cut back by 3 bases and J by 2 bases. The CDR3 sequence is 15 residues long. In germline, CDR1 is LGHDT, CDR2 YNNKEL (reference sequence). Attachment of unique molecular identifiers to individual cDNA molecules was performed. Each CDR3 protein gets one entry after TCRdb re-called the 5' RACE reads with MiXCR. The repertoire holds some 48,000 distinct CDR3 sequences, more than 5.5% seen once, with 6% to 8.5% in the top ten. As for this clonotype: Its antigen is undetermined.

This chain uses TRBV3-1 with TRBJ2-7; TRBD2 matches 9 bases. Sequences were derived from whole blood, sampled at baseline. The TCR originated in an adult who was a healthcare worker with PCR-confirmed SARS-CoV-2 infection or an uninfected control (not recorded which). The CDR3 here is CASSQRLADPYEQYF. The CDR3 bases are TGTGCCAGCAGCCAGAGACTAGCGGACCCCTACGAGCAGTACTTC.